The 27 T cell receptor beta chains given below trace back to one sample, sequenced in a study of blood T cell repertoires in COVID-19. This table comes from immunoSEQ multiplex PCR, and its TCRdb copy is limited to in-frame clones, with some not included. The sample records about 160,000 clones, more than 70% being singletons. The sample was PBMCs or T cells enriched from blood (not recorded which). The receptors here all came from a man aged 55-75 years who had recovered from COVID-19.

This clone was seen ten or more times. The genes are TRBV11-2 and TRBJ2-2; D is unresolved. Germline CDR1 reads SGHAT; CDR2 reads FQNNGV. Trimming removed 2 bases from V and 3 bases from J, with 4 bases in between. The CDR3 extends over 13 amino acids. The DNA for the CDR3 is TGTGCCAGCAGCTTAACAGACACCGGGGAGCTGTTTTTT. Translated, it gives CASSLTDTGELFF.

The rearrangement links TRBV5-6 to TRBJ2-5; TRBD1 matches 10 bases. Trimming removed 2 bases from V and 4 bases from J; junction bases left unmatched: 5. This CDR3 has 15 amino acids. CDR1 SGHDT and CDR2 YYEEEE come from the germline V gene. The CDR3 region has the DNA TGTGCCAGCAGCTTCGACAGGGGGCTAGGAGAGACCCAGTACTTC. Its translation: CASSFDRGLGETQYF.

V gene TRBV6-5 combines with J gene TRBJ1-1; D is uncertain. The V end was cut by 6 bases, the J end by 1 base, with 9 bases between. CDR3 length equals 13 residues. The germline V gene has CDR1 MNHEY and CDR2 SVGAGI. The CDR3 here is CASRPGGNTEAFF. The CDR3 DNA reads as TGTGCCAGCAGGCCGGGTGGGAACACTGAAGCTTTCTTT.

The chain recombines TRBV7-9 with TRBJ2-1, with 7 positions matching TRBD2. CDR1 is SEHNR, CDR2 FQNEAQ, per germline (reference sequence). This CDR3 spans 16 amino acids. The ends lost 3 bases at V and 2 bases at J; junction bases unmatched: 7. The CDR3 here is CASSLTSSHPYNEQFF. The CDR3 DNA reads as TGTGCCAGCAGCTTGACTAGCTCCCATCCCTACAATGAGCAGTTCTTC.

The V and J genes are TRBV5-1 and TRBJ2-2, with TRBD2 matching 8 bases. The V segment lost 4 bases and the J segment 6 bases; nucleotides outside the gene matches: 8. This CDR3 spans 15 amino acids. Looked up from germline, CDR1 is SGHRS and CDR2 is YFSETQ. CDR3 nucleotide sequence: TGCGCCAGCAGCCTGAAGAGCGGGAGCGCCGGGGAGCTGTTTTTT. Translation: CASSLKSGSAGELFF. Using reference TRBV5-1 and TRBJ2-2 for the parts outside the CDR3, the full variable domain is KAGVTQTPRYLIKTRGQQVTLSCSPISGHRSVSWYQQTPGQGLQFLFEYFSETQRNKGNFPGRFSGRQFSNSRSEMNVSTLELGDSALYLCASSLKSGSAGELFFGEGSRLTVL.

The V gene is TRBV28, the J gene TRBJ2-6; D is unresolved. In germline, CDR1 is MDHEN, CDR2 SYDVKM. The CDR3 has 17 amino acids. Trimming cost V 3 bases and J 0 bases, with 12 bases left between them. CDR3 sequence: CASSFLSSFSGANVLTF. CDR3 DNA: TGTGCCAGCAGTTTTTTGTCGAGTTTCTCTGGGGCCAACGTCCTGACTTTC.

This chain uses TRBV7-2 with TRBJ2-3, with D perhaps matching TRBD2 (6 bases). This CDR3 region has 15 residues. V was cut by 5 bases and J by 5 bases, with 17 bases left in between. CDR1 and CDR2 (germline): SGHTA, FQGNSA. CDR3 nucleotide sequence: TGTGCCAGCAGCCCAGGGCGACTAGTCGGAGATACGCAGTATTTT. Residues: CASSPGRLVGDTQYF.

The rearrangement joins TRBV2 to TRBJ2-6, with 8 bases identical to TRBD1. Germline CDR1 reads SNHLY; CDR2 reads FYNNEI. After removal of 2 bases from V and 0 bases from J, the junction contained 15 bases not matched to a gene. CDR3 length: 21 residues. The CDR3 coding sequence is TGTGCCAGCAGTGAAAGGGGCAGGGGGCTAGTTATGGGCTCTGGGGCCAACGTCCTGACTTTC. Amino acid sequence: CASSERGRGLVMGSGANVLTF.

This clone was detected only once. The chain is built from TRBV5-1 and TRBJ2-3; 12 nucleotides align to TRBD2. Trimming removed 7 bases from V and 4 bases from J; junction bases left unmatched: 4. Germline V lookup: CDR1 SGHRS, CDR2 YFSETQ. This CDR3 is 14 amino acids long. CDR3 region: CASSLAGGPDTQYF. As DNA, the CDR3 is TGCGCCAGCTCGCTAGCGGGGGGGCCAGATACGCAGTATTTT.

The chain recombines TRBV11-2 with TRBJ2-1; D is ambiguous. Germline V gene data show CDR1 as SGHAT and CDR2 as FQNNGV. This CDR3 is built from 12 residues. Trimming left V 0 bases short and J 7 bases short, with 4 bases between. The CDR3 sequence is CASSLDINEQFF. CDR3 sequence (DNA): TGTGCCAGCAGCTTAGATATTAATGAGCAGTTCTTC.

V and J are TRBV10-1 and TRBJ1-6; D call uncertain. This CDR3 spans 14 amino acids. Trimming removed 2 bases from V and 7 bases from J, with 9 bases in between. The germline V gene encodes CDR1 WNHNN and CDR2 SYGVQD (reference sequence). The CDR3 DNA is TGCGCCAGCAGTGAGGGCAGGCAAAATTCACCCCTCCACTTT. Protein sequence: CASSEGRQNSPLHF.

The V gene is TRBV5-1, the J gene TRBJ2-5; D gene uncertain. This CDR3 is built from 14 residues. The germline V gene encodes CDR1 SGHRS and CDR2 YFSETQ. The ends were cut back, 0 bases at V and 1 base at J, with 7 bases in the middle. CDR3 in DNA: TGCGCCAGCAGCTTGGCCGCGAGCCAAGAGACCCAGTACTTC. Translated, it gives CASSLAASQETQYF. Full variable domain (remainder filled in from reference TRBV5-1 and TRBJ2-5): KAGVTQTPRYLIKTRGQQVTLSCSPISGHRSVSWYQQTPGQGLQFLFEYFSETQRNKGNFPGRFSGRQFSNSRSEMNVSTLELGDSALYLCASSLAASQETQYFGPGTRLLVL.

The J gene is TRBJ2-3, the V gene TRBV4-1, with 7 positions matching TRBD2. With V trimmed by 4 bases and J by 2 bases, 12 bases remained unmatched. The germline V gene has CDR1 MGHRA and CDR2 YSYEKL. The CDR3 covers 17 residues. The CDR3 region has the DNA TGCGCCAGCAGCCGAGGCCATGGAGGGAGGGACACAGATACGCAGTATTTT. It specifies CASSRGHGGRDTDTQYF.

The chain has TRBV7-3 and TRBJ2-2, with unresolved D. Trimming cost V 1 base and J 1 base, with 4 bases left between them. Germline lookup yields CDR1 SGHTA and CDR2 FQGTGA. The CDR3 covers 14 residues. CDR3 sequence: CASSLNGNTGELFF. CDR3 DNA: TGTGCCAGCAGCTTAAACGGGAACACCGGGGAGCTGTTTTTT. Full variable domain (outside the CDR3, taken from reference TRBV7-3 and TRBJ2-2): GAGVSQTPSNKVTEKGKYVELRCDPISGHTALYWYRQSLGQGPEFLIYFQGTGAADDSGLPNDRFFAVRPEGSVSTLKIQRTERGDSAVYLCASSLNGNTGELFFGEGSRLTVL.

The V call is TRBV6-5, the J call TRBJ2-1; 9 nucleotides line up with TRBD1. This CDR3 region has 13 residues. With V trimmed by 6 bases and J by 7 bases, 4 bases remained unmatched. CDR1 is MNHEY and CDR2 is SVGAGI in the germline V gene. In DNA, the CDR3 is TGTGCCAGCAGGGACAGGGGAGGGAATGAGCAGTTCTTC. As protein: CASRDRGGNEQFF.

The rearrangement links TRBV19 to TRBJ1-4; the D is unclear. Germline V gives CDR1 LNHDA, CDR2 SQIVND (reference sequence). This CDR3 comprises 14 residues. V lost 3 bases to trimming and J lost 1 base, with 6 bases between them. CDR3 amino acids: CASSIVRTNEKLFF. Written as DNA, the CDR3 is TGTGCCAGTAGTATCGTCCGAACTAATGAAAAACTGTTTTTT.

J is TRBJ2-7 and V is TRBV10-3; D might be TRBD1 (6 bases). With 6 bases removed from V and 1 base from J, the gap between germline ends came to 13 bases. Germline V lookup: CDR1 ENHRY, CDR2 SYGVKD. This CDR3 spans 14 amino acids. CDR3 sequence: CAIRIRDTSYEQYF. CDR3 DNA: TGTGCCATCAGGATCCGGGACACATCCTACGAGCAGTACTTC.

This clone has a single count. The V and J genes are TRBV9 and TRBJ2-3; 7 bases are a match to TRBD2. Looked up from germline, CDR1 is SGDLS and CDR2 is YYNGEE. Unmatched junction bases numbered 6, after V lost 0 bases and J lost 2 bases. The CDR3 has 16 amino acids. The CDR3, as DNA: TGTGCCAGCAGCGTAGTGGCTAGCGGACCCACAGATACGCAGTATTTT. Translated, it gives CASSVVASGPTDTQYF.

This sequence joins TRBV19 and TRBJ1-5; perhaps TRBD1 as D (5 bases). The CDR3 is made up of 12 amino acids. V lost 7 bases and J lost 5, with 9 bases in between. Looked up from germline, CDR1 is LNHDA and CDR2 is SQIVND (reference sequence). The CDR3 nucleotides are TGTGCCAGTAAAATCAGGGATCAGCCCCAGCATTTT. Protein sequence: CASKIRDQPQHF.

The chain employs TRBV19 and TRBJ2-1, with 8 bases aligning to TRBD1. The V and J ends lost 3 bases and 2 bases, in that order; junction bases with no gene match: 3. The CDR3 is 15 residues long. CDR1 and CDR2 (germline): LNHDA, SQIVND (reference sequence). CDR3 protein: CASSIGRGPYNEQFF. The CDR3, as DNA: TGTGCCAGTAGTATCGGCAGGGGGCCCTACAATGAGCAGTTCTTC.

The rearrangement uses TRBV13 and TRBJ1-3; D unclear. V was pared by 5 bases and J by 8 bases, with 7 bases between. The germline gives CDR1 PRHDT, CDR2 FYEKMQ (reference sequence). The length of the CDR3 is 11 residues. Here the CDR3 DNA reads TGTGCCAGCAGCCTCGGGGACACCATATATTTT. Translating gives CASSLGDTIYF.

V and J are TRBV18 and TRBJ2-1; TRBD2 aligns across 8 bases. The CDR3 consists of 16 residues. Germline values: CDR1 KGHSH, CDR2 LQKENI. The V gene end was trimmed by 4 bases and the J gene end by 1 base; junction bases not matched to a gene: 6. The CDR3 loop reads CASSLKAGESYNEQFF. DNA of the CDR3: TGTGCCAGCTCACTCAAAGCGGGAGAATCCTACAATGAGCAGTTCTTC.

This clone was picked up one time. CDR3 DNA sequence: TGTGCCATCAGTGTCAGGGGGGCGCCGGACACTGAAGCTTTCTTT. Protein sequence: CAISVRGAPDTEAFF. The V and J genes are TRBV10-3 and TRBJ1-1; 7 positions agree with TRBD1. The germline gives CDR1 ENHRY, CDR2 SYGVKD. The CDR3 length is 15 residues. J was trimmed by 3 bases and V by 4 bases; bases with no gene match: 8.

The rearrangement joins TRBV4-2 to TRBJ2-7; D is possibly TRBD2 (5 bases). The CDR3 contains 14 residues. V was trimmed by 1 base and J by 7 bases, leaving 14 bases between them. Germline CDR1 and CDR2: LGHNA and YNFKEQ. The CDR3 coding sequence is TGTGCCAGCAGCCAAGTGCAAGGTACGGGGGAGCAGTACTTC. It codes for CASSQVQGTGEQYF.

This rearrangement joins TRBV28 to TRBJ1-2; unclear D gene. The CDR3 covers 16 residues. V lost 3 bases and J lost 0, with 14 bases in between. Germline CDR1 and CDR2: MDHEN and SYDVKM. DNA of the CDR3: TGTGCCAGCAGTTTGGGGAGGGCTAGATCTAACTATGGCTACACCTTC. Its protein is CASSLGRARSNYGYTF.

The rearrangement uses TRBV19 and TRBJ1-3; 9 positions agree with TRBD1. Trimming took 4 bases from V and 2 from J; bases not matched to a gene: 6. Germline CDR1 is LNHDA and CDR2 is SQIVND (reference sequence). This CDR3 spans 16 amino acids. In DNA, the CDR3 is TGTGCCAGTAGTAGCTGGGACAGGGCCACTGGAAACACCATATATTTT. Translated, it gives CASSSWDRATGNTIYF.

The rearrangement uses TRBV28 and TRBJ2-7; 9 positions match TRBD1. The germline V gene has CDR1 MDHEN and CDR2 SYDVKM. Germline trimming cut 7 bases from V and 0 bases from J; bases unmatched to any gene: 22. The CDR3 spans 20 residues. CDR3 loop: CASNPFPGTGLRRTSYEQYF. The DNA of the CDR3 is TGTGCCAGCAACCCATTCCCCGGGACAGGGCTTAGGCGTACCTCCTACGAGCAGTACTTC.